One and the same sample provided the 30 T cell receptor beta chains below, sequenced in a study of T cells in Graves' hyperthyroidism and ophthalmopathy. Using RNA transcripts as the source, TCR beta CDR3 regions were amplified. The TCR CDR3 was amplified in a first-round RT-PCR using the HTBI primer set. TCRdb re-called the multiplex PCR reads with MiXCR, one entry per CDR3 protein. Altogether about 740,000 distinct CDR3 sequences are present, about 15% being singletons, with the ten largest covering about a tenth. Material: blood. All receptors derive from a woman younger than 35 with Graves' hyperthyroidism.

This clonotype was seen a handful of times. Mismatch with germline at one junction end may stem from a read error. The CDR3 region has the DNA TGTGCCTGCAGCCAAAGGGACAGGGTTGGTGAAGCTTTCTTT. Its translation is CACSQRDRVGEAFF. This chain connects TRBV7-9 to TRBJ1-1; 9 bases align to TRBD1. The CDR3 runs to 14 residues. Germline assignment: CDR1 SEHNR and CDR2 FQNEAQ (reference sequence).

This chain links TRBV7-2 with TRBJ2-1, with D hard to call. V lost 3 bases to trimming and J lost 6 bases, with 9 bases between them. This CDR3 has 13 residues. Per the germline V gene, CDR1 is SGHTA and CDR2 is FQGNSA. The CDR3 spells CASSLGLPNEQFF. The DNA for the CDR3 is TGTGCCAGCAGCTTGGGTCTGCCCAATGAGCAGTTCTTC. Full variable domain (rest looked up from reference TRBV7-2 and TRBJ2-1): GAGVSQSPSNKVTEKGKDVELRCDPISGHTALYWYRQSLGQGLEFLIYFQGNSAPDKSGLPSDRFSAERTGGSVSTLTIQRTQQEDSAVYLCASSLGLPNEQFFGPGTRLTVL.

This clonotype was counted between two and nine times. The chain is built from TRBV6-1 and TRBJ2-3; maybe TRBD2 (6 bases). CDR1 and CDR2 (germline): MNHNS, SASEGT. The CDR3 has 14 amino acids. Trimming stripped 1 base from V and 4 bases from J, with 9 bases between. The CDR3 loop reads CASSEDGRADTQYF. CDR3 bases: TGTGCCAGCAGTGAAGACGGGAGAGCAGATACGCAGTATTTT.

In its sample, this clonotype was seen a few times. J is TRBJ1-2 and V is TRBV25-1; 9 nucleotides line up with TRBD1. J was trimmed by 3 bases and V by 8 bases; bases with no gene match: 7. There are 14 residues in the CDR3. Germline V CDR1 and CDR2: MGHDK, SYGVNS. CDR3 protein: CASEGQGSDYGYTF. DNA of the CDR3: TGTGCCAGCGAGGGACAGGGAAGTGACTATGGCTACACCTTC.

The V call is TRBV29-1, the J call TRBJ2-7; the match to TRBD2 covers 12 bases. Per germline, CDR1 SQVTM and CDR2 ANQGSEA. With V trimmed by 4 bases and J by 2 bases, 9 bases remained unmatched. This CDR3 has 16 residues. The CDR3 DNA sequence: TGCAGCGTTGTCGGCCTAGCGGGAGGGCCCACCTACGAGCAGTACTTC. It encodes CSVVGLAGGPTYEQYF.

In its sample, this clonotype was seen many times. V gene TRBV7-9 combines with J gene TRBJ1-1; D is unresolved. V lost 8 bases to trimming and J lost 1 base, with 5 bases between them. This CDR3 spans 11 amino acids. CDR1 and CDR2 from the germline V gene are SEHNR and FQNEAQ (reference sequence). The CDR3 loop is CASRPNTEAFF. CDR3 coding DNA: TGTGCCAGCCGGCCGAACACTGAAGCTTTCTTT.

Turning to this clonotype: A much larger clone lies a single base off, so this may be a read error. This chain uses TRBV3-2 with TRBJ1-1. TRBV3-2 counts as a pseudogene. CDR3 length: 15 amino acids. The CDR3 DNA reads TGTGCCAGCAGCGGGCCGGAGGGTTATCGCGCTAAAGCTTTCTTT. It is translated as CASSGPEGYRAKAFF.

This clonotype appeared many times. The chain is built from TRBV28 and TRBJ2-7; TRBD2 matches at 7 bases. J lost 3 bases, V lost 8 bases, and 10 bases had no gene match. The germline V gene encodes CDR1 MDHEN and CDR2 SYDVKM. This CDR3 has 14 amino acids. This chain's CDR3 is CASVSGDYLYEQYF. As DNA, the CDR3 is TGTGCCAGCGTGAGCGGGGATTACCTCTACGAGCAGTACTTC.

This clonotype has ten or more counts. This chain uses TRBV28 with TRBJ2-1; D might be TRBD1 (5 bases). V lost 5 bases and J 8 bases, leaving 13 bases between the germline ends. Germline loops: CDR1 MDHEN, CDR2 SYDVKM. The length of the CDR3 is 13 residues. The CDR3 is CASSTVGQDEQFF. CDR3 sequence (DNA): TGTGCCAGCAGTACGGTGGGGCAGGATGAGCAGTTCTTC.

The sample holds many counts of this clonotype. The chain has TRBV20-1 and TRBJ1-1, with no clear D. Deletions cut 1 base from V and 0 bases from J, with 6 bases between. CDR1 is DFQATT and CDR2 is SNEGSKA in the germline V gene (reference sequence). This CDR3 spans 13 amino acids. The CDR3 is CSARGPMNTEAFF. Written as DNA, the CDR3 is TGCAGTGCTAGAGGACCGATGAACACTGAAGCTTTCTTT.

This clonotype was found many times. CDR3 bases: TGTGCCAGCAGAGATGACAGGGGGCGCGGAGCTTTCTTT. Translated: CASRDDRGRGAFF. This chain uses TRBV12-3 or TRBV12-4 with TRBJ1-1, with 10 positions matching TRBD1. Losses at the gene ends were 6 bases for V and 10 bases for J; bases not matched to a gene: 8. The CDR3 has 13 residues.

This clonotype occurred once. A much bigger clone sits one base away, suggesting this may be a read error. The chain carries TRBV10-1 and TRBJ2-3, with D perhaps TRBD1 (6 bases). CDR3 size: 14 residues. The V end lost 8 bases, the J end lost 5 bases, and 17 bases lay between the germline ends. CDR1 is WNHNN and CDR2 is SYGVQD in the germline V gene (reference sequence). The CDR3 here is CASGAGVLGDTQYF. DNA for the CDR3: TGCGCCAGCGGTGCAGGGGTGTTGGGAGATACGCAGTATTTT.

This clonotype occurred a few times. The gene calls are TRBV30 and TRBJ2-3; D is perhaps TRBD1 (6 bases). The CDR3 is made up of 15 amino acids. V was trimmed by 2 bases and J by 1 base, leaving 13 bases between them. Germline V gives CDR1 GTSNPN, CDR2 SVGIG (reference sequence). The CDR3 coding sequence is TGTGCCTGGAGTCCAGGACAGCTCCGCACAGATACGCAGTATTTT. It translates to CAWSPGQLRTDTQYF.

The rearrangement links TRBV27 to TRBJ2-5; D uncertain. The V and J ends lost 1 base and 2 bases respectively, with 5 bases between them. The germline V gene encodes CDR1 MNHEY and CDR2 SMNVEV (reference sequence). This CDR3 contains 13 residues. The CDR3 spells CASSLFRQETQYF. The DNA for the CDR3 is TGTGCCAGCAGTTTATTTAGACAAGAGACCCAGTACTTC.

This clonotype was observed at least ten times. At one boundary the junction diverges from the germline segment, which might be a read error. The chain is built from TRBV28 and TRBJ2-1, with D perhaps being TRBD1 or TRBD2 (6 bases each). Per the germline V gene, CDR1 is MDHEN and CDR2 is SYDVKM. The CDR3 consists of 15 residues. CDR3 nucleotide sequence: TGTGCCAGCAGTTTATACGGGGGCTCCAACAATGAGCAGTTCTTC. Protein product: CASSLYGGSNNEQFF.

This clonotype was counted many times. The V and J genes are TRBV3-1 and TRBJ1-1; D remains ambiguous. This CDR3 spans 14 amino acids. The germline V and J ends were trimmed by 4 bases and 4 bases, with 13 bases remaining between them. Germline assignment: CDR1 LGHDT and CDR2 YNNKEL (reference sequence). The DNA for the CDR3 is TGTGCCAGCAGCCCACTGGGGTTGGGCACTGAAGCTTTCTTT. Amino acids: CASSPLGLGTEAFF.

This clonotype was seen at least ten times. V is TRBV3-1 and J is TRBJ1-1, with D possibly TRBD1 on 6 matching bases. The V end was cut by 3 bases, the J end by 0 bases, with 20 bases between. The germline gives CDR1 LGHDT, CDR2 YNNKEL (reference sequence). The CDR3 extends over 18 amino acids. CDR3 region: CASSQVPLTGSMNTEAFF. The CDR3 region has the DNA TGTGCCAGCAGCCAGGTACCGTTAACAGGGAGTATGAACACTGAAGCTTTCTTT.

This clonotype was counted many times. The rearrangement links TRBV15 to TRBJ1-1; a weak D match, TRBD1 (6 bases). Trimming took off 0 bases at V and 0 bases at J, with 14 bases between the two ends. CDR3 length equals 17 residues. The germline V gene has CDR1 LNHNV and CDR2 YYDKDF (reference sequence). CDR3 sequence: CATSRDFWTEMNTEAFF. The CDR3 DNA follows: TGTGCCACCAGCAGAGACTTTTGGACAGAGATGAACACTGAAGCTTTCTTT.

This clonotype was seen ten or more times. The chain couples TRBV3-1 to TRBJ2-5, with 7 bases that match TRBD1. From germline, CDR1 is LGHDT and CDR2 YNNKEL (reference sequence). The CDR3 length is 15 residues. The trim removed 0 bases at V and 3 bases at J, leaving 4 bases unmatched. The CDR3 DNA reads as TGTGCCAGCAGCCAAGATCCCACAGGGGAAGAGACCCAGTACTTC. Residues: CASSQDPTGEETQYF.

The CDR3, as DNA: TGCAGTGCTAGTTCGGCAGCTAACTATGGCTACACCTTC. Translated, it gives CSASSAANYGYTF. This chain uses TRBV20-1 with TRBJ1-2; no firm D call. The CDR3 runs to 13 residues. The V and J ends lost 3 bases and 0 bases respectively, with 8 bases between them. In germline, CDR1 is DFQATT, CDR2 SNEGSKA (reference sequence).

This clonotype was picked up a small number of times. The J gene is TRBJ2-7, the V gene TRBV6-5; a weak D match, TRBD1 (6 bases). Germline V gene lookup returns CDR1 MNHEY and CDR2 SVGAGI. The germline V and J ends were trimmed by 0 bases and 5 bases, with 11 bases remaining between them. CDR3 size: 14 residues. This CDR3 reads CASSYSVTGHEQYF. The CDR3 DNA follows: TGTGCCAGCAGTTACTCGGTAACAGGGCACGAGCAGTACTTC.

In its sample, this clonotype was seen a few times. The V and J genes are TRBV12-3 or TRBV12-4 and TRBJ1-5; D unclear. The CDR3 loop spans 15 amino acids. V was cut by 4 bases and J by 5 bases, with 15 bases left in between. The DNA of the CDR3 is TGTGCCAGCAGTTCGAGGGATTTCGAGGATCAGCCCCAGCATTTT. Translated, it gives CASSSRDFEDQPQHF.

A note on this clonotype: Because it lacks the conserved phenylalanine or tryptophan at the end, this CDR3 is likely a read error. The chain recombines TRBV7-2 with TRBJ2-7; D unresolved. Looked up from germline, CDR1 is SGHTA and CDR2 is FQGNSA. CDR3 size: 11 residues. Trimming removed 4 bases at V and 3 bases at J, with 4 bases between. The chain's CDR3 is CASSSYYEQYL. CDR3 coding DNA: TGTGCCAGCAGCTCTTACTACGAGCAGTACCTC.

This clonotype was seen ten or more times. The chain joins TRBV19 to TRBJ1-6; 7 bases fit TRBD1. The trim removed 5 bases at V and 4 bases at J, leaving 8 bases unmatched. CDR1 and CDR2 from the germline V gene are LNHDA and SQIVND (reference sequence). The CDR3 consists of 16 residues. CDR3 residues: CASSLWGTEYNSPLHF. The CDR3 DNA sequence: TGTGCCAGTAGTCTGTGGGGGACAGAGTATAATTCACCCCTCCACTTT.

Ten or more counts support this clonotype. The V call is TRBV5-1, the J call TRBJ1-2, with D hard to call. Germline CDR1 and CDR2: SGHRS and YFSETQ. This CDR3 comprises 16 residues. Trimming removed 2 bases from V and 5 bases from J, with 19 bases in between. CDR3 sequence: CASSLKQGRSWYGYTF. CDR3 DNA sequence: TGCGCCAGCAGCTTAAAACAAGGACGGAGTTGGTATGGCTACACCTTC.

This clonotype was seen only a few times. The rearrangement links TRBV7-9 to TRBJ2-7; perhaps D is TRBD1 or TRBD2 (6 bases each). V gave up 5 bases and J gave up 4 bases, with 18 bases separating them. Germline values: CDR1 SEHNR, CDR2 FQNEAQ (reference sequence). The CDR3 consists of 15 residues. The CDR3 is CASSPHEGGRYEQYF. DNA for the CDR3: TGTGCCAGCAGCCCTCATGAGGGGGGCAGATACGAGCAGTACTTC.

The chain links TRBV29-1 to TRBJ2-3; D is unresolved. The CDR3 runs 14 residues. Germline CDR1 reads SQVTM; CDR2 reads ANQGSEA. V lost 2 bases to trimming and J lost 1 base, with 10 bases between them. CDR3 coding DNA: TGCAGCGTTGAAAGGGTAAAGGGCACAGATACGCAGTATTTT. It codes for CSVERVKGTDTQYF.

At least ten counts were recorded for this clonotype. The chain is built from TRBV28 and TRBJ2-1, with no clear D. The V end lost 7 bases, the J end lost 6 bases, and 13 bases lay between the germline ends. The CDR3 loop spans 13 amino acids. Per germline, CDR1 MDHEN and CDR2 SYDVKM. CDR3 protein: CASTKTVGNEQFF. The CDR3 DNA reads TGTGCCAGCACCAAGACGGTGGGCAATGAGCAGTTCTTC.

This clonotype was observed a handful of times. This chain links TRBV4-2 with TRBJ2-7; D may be TRBD1 (6 bases). Trimming took 2 bases from V and 5 from J, leaving 16 bases between them. CDR1 is LGHNA and CDR2 is YNFKEQ in the germline V gene. This CDR3 has 15 residues. Written as DNA, the CDR3 is TGTGCCAGCAGCCAAAATCAGGGGTATCTCCACGAGCAGTACTTC. Encoded protein: CASSQNQGYLHEQYF.

The CDR3 region is CASSVVGHWNNYGYTF. CDR3 DNA sequence: TGTGCCAGCAGCGTAGTAGGACACTGGAATAACTATGGCTACACCTTC. The rearrangement links TRBV9 to TRBJ1-2; a weak D match, TRBD1 (5 bases). The CDR3 is made up of 16 amino acids. Trimming removed 0 bases from V and 1 base from J, with 13 bases in between. Germline V lookup: CDR1 SGDLS, CDR2 YYNGEE. The variable domain in full, completed from reference TRBV9 and TRBJ1-2, reads DSGVTQTPKHLITATGQRVTLRCSPRSGDLSVYWYQQSLDQGLQFLIQYYNGEERAKGNILERFSAQQFPDLHSELNLSSLELGDSALYFCASSVVGHWNNYGYTFGSGTRLTVV.